Following are 27 T cell receptor beta chains from one sample sequenced in a study of blood T cell repertoires in COVID-19. Profiled with immunoSEQ multiplex PCR; TCRdb holds only in-frame clones, not every one. This sample has some 120,000 clones; over 75% occur once, and the top ten carry 27%. The source material was peripheral blood. The receptor source for this set is a woman of 80 years or more with acute or convalescent COVID-19.

The chain employs TRBV7-2 and TRBJ1-3, with D uncertain. This CDR3 spans 14 amino acids. V was cut by 1 base and J by 4 bases, with 8 bases left in between. In germline, CDR1 is SGHTA, CDR2 FQGNSA. CDR3 in amino acids: CASSLGGVGNTIYF. The DNA for the CDR3 is TGTGCCAGCAGCTTAGGCGGGGTGGGAAACACCATATATTTT.

This rearrangement joins TRBV7-2 to TRBJ1-3, with D possibly TRBD1 on 5 matching bases. From germline, CDR1 is SGHTA and CDR2 FQGNSA. With 6 bases removed from V and 2 bases from J, the gap between germline ends came to 14 bases. The CDR3 spans 15 residues. Here the CDR3 DNA reads TGTGCCAGCAGGATACCCGGGGGACCTGGAAACACCATATATTTT. Translated: CASRIPGGPGNTIYF.

The chain is built from TRBV11-2 and TRBJ2-5; the match to TRBD2 covers 7 bases. This CDR3 is 17 amino acids long. The V gene's germline CDR1 is SGHAT and CDR2 FQNNGV. J gave up 5 bases and V 8 bases, and 20 bases lay outside the gene matches. DNA for the CDR3: TGTGCCAGCTCCACCAGGCGGGGGTCGTTGGATGGCGAGACCCAGTACTTC. Translating it yields CASSTRRGSLDGETQYF.

This clone was seen just once. This chain links TRBV19 with TRBJ1-1, with D perhaps matching TRBD1 (5 bases). Germline values: CDR1 LNHDA, CDR2 SQIVND (reference sequence). Trimming took off 3 bases at V and 3 bases at J, with 14 bases between the two ends. The CDR3 totals 15 residues. CDR3 bases: TGTGCCAGTAGTATCTATACGGGGGGGGACACTGAAGCTTTCTTT. Amino acid sequence: CASSIYTGGDTEAFF.

Regarding this clone: The junction and the germline gene differ at one end; a read error may be behind it. The chain recombines TRBV3-1 (or the pseudogene TRBV3-2) with TRBJ1-1; D is perhaps TRBD1 (6 bases). The CDR3 covers 14 residues. Germline V gene lookup returns CDR1 LGHDT and CDR2 YNNKEL (reference sequence). CDR3 sequence reads: CASSLSGTRRGVWF. CDR3 DNA sequence: TGTGCCAGCAGCCTATCGGGGACACGTCGCGGCGTTTGGTTT.

This clone showed up many times. The chain uses TRBV19 and TRBJ1-1; D remains ambiguous. The CDR3 runs 12 residues. The germline V gene encodes CDR1 LNHDA and CDR2 SQIVND (reference sequence). Between the trimmed V and J ends, which lost 5 bases and 4 bases, there was a span of 8 bases. CDR3 bases: TGTGCCAGTAGTGTACCGGGCACTGAAGCTTTCTTT. Its translation is CASSVPGTEAFF. The full variable domain, completed using reference TRBV19 and TRBJ1-1, is DGGITQSPKYLFRKEGQNVTLSCEQNLNHDAMYWYRQDPGQGLRLIYYSQIVNDFQKGDIAEGYSVSREKKESFPLTVTSAQKNPTAFYLCASSVPGTEAFFGQGTRLTVV.

This chain uses TRBV5-1 with TRBJ1-1; 9 bases map to TRBD1. The length of the CDR3 is 15 residues. Trimming at V came to 0 bases and at J to 1 base, leaving 1 base not matched to a gene. The V gene's germline CDR1 is SGHRS and CDR2 YFSETQ. In nucleotides, the CDR3 is TGCGCCAGCAGCTTGGGGGGACAGGGGAACACTGAAGCTTTCTTT. Amino acids: CASSLGGQGNTEAFF.

CDR3 in DNA: TGCGCCAGCAGCAGGACAGGTGGCGATACGCAGTATTTT. Translating gives CASSRTGGDTQYF. The rearrangement uses TRBV5-1 and TRBJ2-3; 7 positions match TRBD1. This CDR3 region has 13 residues. V dropped 4 bases and J dropped 6; count of bases not matched to a gene: 5. Germline V gene sequence: CDR1 SGHRS, CDR2 YFSETQ.

CDR3 amino acids: CASSADRGLSEAFF. CDR3 sequence (DNA): TGTGCCAGCAGTGCCGACAGGGGGCTTTCTGAAGCTTTCTTT. The chain combines TRBV2 with TRBJ1-1, with 10 bases that match TRBD1. The trim removed 4 bases at V and 6 bases at J, leaving 5 bases unmatched. This CDR3 has 14 amino acids. CDR1 is SNHLY, CDR2 FYNNEI, per germline.

This clone came up once. The V call is TRBV15, the J call TRBJ1-5, with D unclear. Germline V gene lookup returns CDR1 LNHNV and CDR2 YYDKDF (reference sequence). V was pared by 0 bases and J by 6 bases, with 12 bases between. CDR3 length equals 15 residues. Here the CDR3 reads CATSRDPGSGQPQHF. CDR3 nucleotides: TGTGCCACCAGCAGAGATCCTGGGTCAGGTCAGCCCCAGCATTTT.

The chain recombines TRBV7-2 with TRBJ1-2, with 11 bases aligning to TRBD1. V was pared by 5 bases and J by 8 bases, with 10 bases of the junction left unmatched. The CDR3 contains 15 residues. Germline V gives CDR1 SGHTA, CDR2 FQGNSA. CDR3 region: CASSPLGQGARGYTF. CDR3 sequence (DNA): TGTGCCAGCAGCCCCCTCGGACAGGGGGCGAGGGGCTACACCTTC.

The chain is built from TRBV4-2 and TRBJ2-1; 7 nucleotides line up with TRBD2. The germline CDR1 and CDR2 sequences are LGHNA and YNFKEQ. The CDR3 sequence is 15 residues long. V lost 5 bases to trimming and J lost 5 bases; unmatched junction nucleotides: 9. The CDR3 loop is CASSTRRAGDNEQFF. The CDR3 bases are TGTGCCAGCAGCACTAGGAGGGCGGGGGACAATGAGCAGTTCTTC.

V is TRBV27 and J is TRBJ1-2; possibly TRBD1 for D (5 bases). The germline gives CDR1 MNHEY, CDR2 SMNVEV (reference sequence). V lost 8 bases and J 4 bases, leaving 23 bases between the germline ends. The CDR3 totals 16 residues. The CDR3 DNA sequence: TGTGCCAGCGTTGGCGCCAGGGATAGGGGAATCTATGGCTACACCTTC. It codes for CASVGARDRGIYGYTF.

The CDR3 sequence is CASRAGGNEKLFF. DNA for the CDR3: TGTGCCAGCAGGGCGGGGGGGAATGAAAAACTGTTTTTT. The chain is built from TRBV28 and TRBJ1-4, with a tentative D call TRBD1 (5 bases). The CDR3 loop spans 13 amino acids. Trimming removed 6 bases from V and 5 bases from J, with 10 bases in between. Germline CDR1 reads MDHEN; CDR2 reads SYDVKM.

The chain recombines TRBV6-5 with TRBJ1-1, with a tentative D call TRBD1 (5 bases). CDR3 length: 12 residues. CDR1 MNHEY and CDR2 SVGAGI come from the germline V gene. Trimming shortened V by 7 bases and J by 2 bases, and 8 bases separated the two germline ends. The CDR3 sequence: CASTQGNTEAFF. CDR3 nucleotides: TGTGCCAGCACCCAGGGAAACACTGAAGCTTTCTTT.

The chain joins TRBV3-1 (or the pseudogene TRBV3-2) to TRBJ1-1; D is ambiguous. The germline V and J ends were trimmed by 3 bases and 3 bases, with 8 bases remaining between them. The germline gives CDR1 LGHDT, CDR2 YNNKEL (reference sequence). The CDR3 consists of 13 residues. This CDR3 is CASSQSGYTEAFF. CDR3 DNA: TGTGCCAGCAGCCAGAGCGGGTACACTGAAGCTTTCTTT.

The chain employs TRBV11-3 and TRBJ2-3, with a tentative D call TRBD2 (5 bases). CDR1 SGHNT and CDR2 YENEEA come from the germline V gene. V was clipped by 6 bases and J by 2 bases, with 15 bases between them. The CDR3 sequence is 15 residues long. The CDR3 region is CASSLGDGYTDTQYF. CDR3 nucleotides: TGTGCCAGCAGTTTGGGAGACGGGTACACAGATACGCAGTATTTT.

CDR3 sequence reads: CASSQVESYEQYF. In nucleotides, the CDR3 is TGCGCCAGCAGCCAGGTAGAGTCCTACGAGCAGTACTTC. V usage is TRBV4-1 and J usage is TRBJ2-7, with unresolved D. CDR1 is MGHRA and CDR2 is YSYEKL in the germline V gene. Trimming took 3 bases from V and 1 from J, leaving 7 bases between them. The length of the CDR3 is 13 residues.

The CDR3 coding sequence is TGCGCCAGCAGCTTGACAGGGGACGTTGGTGAAGCTTTCTTT. It is translated as CASSLTGDVGEAFF. The chain couples TRBV5-1 to TRBJ1-1; TRBD1 aligns across 7 bases. V dropped 1 base and J dropped 7; count of bases not matched to a gene: 7. The CDR3 is 14 amino acids. Germline CDR1 is SGHRS and CDR2 is YFSETQ.

The gene calls are TRBV5-5 and TRBJ2-7, with D possibly matching TRBD2 (5 bases). From germline, CDR1 is SGHKS and CDR2 YYEKEE (reference sequence). The CDR3 is 12 residues long. Trimming took 0 bases from V and 4 from J, leaving 5 bases between them. CDR3 DNA sequence: TGTGCCAGCAGCTTGGGGGAGTACGAGCAGTACGTC. This gives the protein CASSLGEYEQYV.

The V gene is TRBV5-6, the J gene TRBJ2-5; possible D gene TRBD1, 6 bases. The CDR3 has 14 residues. V was trimmed by 5 bases and J by 7 bases, leaving 18 bases between them. Germline CDR1 and CDR2: SGHDT and YYEEEE. The CDR3 loop reads CASSSNPLGGTQYF. In DNA form, the CDR3 reads TGTGCCAGCAGTTCCAATCCCCTAGGGGGGACCCAGTACTTC.

The rearrangement uses TRBV9 and TRBJ2-5; TRBD2 agrees at 8 bases. Germline assignment: CDR1 SGDLS and CDR2 YYNGEE. This CDR3 comprises 15 residues. Trimming removed 3 bases from V and 6 bases from J; junction bases left unmatched: 10. The CDR3 coding sequence is TGTGCCAGCAGCGAAGTAGCGGGGTCCGAAAAGACCCAGTACTTC. Translating it yields CASSEVAGSEKTQYF.

The V gene is TRBV3-1 (or the pseudogene TRBV3-2), the J gene TRBJ2-5; 8 bases match TRBD2. CDR1 and CDR2 from the germline V gene are LGHDT and YNNKEL (reference sequence). After removal of 1 base from V and 5 bases from J, the junction contained 6 bases not matched to a gene. The length of the CDR3 is 15 residues. This chain's CDR3 is CASSQAGGPDETQYF. The CDR3 region has the DNA TGTGCCAGCAGCCAAGCGGGGGGGCCTGACGAGACCCAGTACTTC.

The gene calls are TRBV2 and TRBJ2-5; a weak D match, TRBD2 (6 bases). Germline V gene lookup returns CDR1 SNHLY and CDR2 FYNNEI. CDR3 length: 13 amino acids. Trimming shortened V by 4 bases and J by 10 bases, and 16 bases separated the two germline ends. The CDR3 is CASSVAPGGDQYF. The CDR3 nucleotides are TGTGCCAGCAGTGTGGCTCCAGGAGGGGACCAGTACTTC.

The chain recombines TRBV6-5 with TRBJ2-7, with D possibly being TRBD1 (5 bases). The ends were cut back, 6 bases at V and 11 bases at J, with 23 bases in the middle. CDR1 MNHEY and CDR2 SVGAGI come from the germline V gene. This CDR3 has 14 residues. CDR3 sequence: CASSGNRLKGSEYV. CDR3 DNA sequence: TGTGCCAGCAGCGGAAACAGGTTAAAGGGGTCGGAGTACGTC.

The V gene is TRBV7-2, the J gene TRBJ1-2; D remains unclear. This CDR3 comprises 13 residues. Germline V gene lookup returns CDR1 SGHTA and CDR2 FQGNSA. Trimming took off 6 bases at V and 3 bases at J, with 11 bases between the two ends. This CDR3 is CASSPSGYYGYTF. CDR3 in DNA: TGTGCCAGCAGTCCCTCGGGATACTATGGCTACACCTTC.

The V gene is TRBV5-8, the J gene TRBJ2-5; TRBD2 matches at 11 bases. This CDR3 has 16 residues. Per germline, CDR1 SGHTS and CDR2 YDEGEE. The junction had 8 bases not matched to a gene; V was cut back by 0 bases and J by 7 bases. As DNA, the CDR3 is TGTGCCAGCAGCTTGGCACCAGCCACTAGCGGGGGGACCCAGTACTTC. Encoded protein: CASSLAPATSGGTQYF. The full variable domain, in which reference TRBV5-8 and TRBJ2-5 provide the parts outside the CDR3, is EAGVTQSPTHLIKTRGQQATLRCSPISGHTSVYWYQQALGLGLQFLLWYDEGEERNRGNFPPRFSGRQFPNYSSELNVNALELEDSALYLCASSLAPATSGGTQYFGPGTRLLVL.